The subject of this entry is one TCR beta chain. CDR1 is SGHRS, CDR2 YFSETQ, per germline. The CDR3 sequence is 13 residues long. Trimming cost V 3 bases and J 6 bases; bases outside gene matches: 5. The sample comes from a study of shared clonotypes between healthy human individuals. Assay: immunoSEQ multiplex PCR; the TCRdb copy retains only in-frame clones and omits some. This sample has some 1,600,000 clones, with roughly 98% found just once. The rearrangement joins TRBV5-1 to TRBJ1-1, with TRBD1 matching 7 bases. Sequencing was carried out using naive CD4+ T cells sorted from blood. Described subset: CD45RA+ positively selected. This receptor was obtained from a man younger than 45 in good health. As DNA, the CDR3 is TGCGCCAGCAGCTCTCCAGGGGGGTCTGAAGCTTTCTTT. This encodes CASSSPGGSEAFF.